Reported below is one TCR beta chain. Its target antigen remains unknown. Qualities for individual bases were not recorded, and no much larger clone is one base off. The donors belonged to the validation cohort of approximately 130 subjects, which was separate from the roughly 700-subject first cohort. Preparation of the library involved the immunoSEQ multiplex PCR assay. In the source study's methods: A statistical classification framework was developed to diagnose cytomegalovirus status using the catalog of TCR beta chain sequences. This immuneACCESS table, as held by TCRdb, lists in-frame sequences with V and J called but not all clones. Of the missing ones, under half trace to an unresolved V gene in checked studies; the others have no known cause. D and trimming come from the DNA, and the V and J calls and clone size come from that table. The sample records over 150,000 clones, approximately 96% of which are singletons. The ten top clones hold 0.8% to 1% of the sample.

These data are taken from a study of cytomegalovirus exposure and HLA in healthy donors (dated 2017 in TCRdb). A note on the overall study: According to a later analysis, the roughly 130 validation repertoires were produced on the same platform as the 666 repertoires of the first cohort. In addition to the first cohort of 650 to 800 subjects, a separate validation cohort of 120 different subjects was used. High-throughput TCR immunosequencing, statistical association of individual TCRs with disease status, and machine learning were combined to predict cytomegalovirus infection status. The study was designed to test whether signatures of past pathogen exposure could be identified by cataloging public T cell receptors.

General conclusions and limits of the study: The authors suggested that the approach could potentially be extended to other disease states and immunological phenotypes. A later analysis had no HLA typing for the validation cohort, so co-occurrence there was scored across all 110 or so repertoires. The classifier was reported to diagnose cytomegalovirus status with high specificity and sensitivity in both the original cohort and the validation cohort. The study listed 150 to 200 TCR beta chains as associated with cytomegalovirus. A later analysis found that TCRs clustered in the first cohort also tended to co-occur in the 95 to 150 validation repertoires, with 94% of cluster scores above 0. In vitro tests confirmed that a few of the cytomegalovirus-associated TCR beta chains recognize cytomegalovirus antigens. Most TCR sequences were observed very rarely across donors, whereas some public TCRs were present in many individuals.

Sample: PBMCs. The TCR originated in a woman aged 18-35 years in good health and CMV-seronegative.

The CDR3 corresponds to CACAETFRYGYTF. The sequenced DNA: TGTGCCTGCGCCGAGACTTTCCGCTATGGCTACACCTTC. This chain is built from TRBV30 and TRBJ1-2; there is no confident call for the D gene. CDR1 GTSNPN and CDR2 SVGIG were looked up in the germline V gene (reference sequence). Measured from the cysteine to the phenylalanine, the CDR3 is 13 residues long. The read is trimmed to its CDR3 DNA, 39 bases read in frame from base 1. Relative to germline, V is 6 bases shorter and J is 4 bases shorter, with 15 bases between their ends.